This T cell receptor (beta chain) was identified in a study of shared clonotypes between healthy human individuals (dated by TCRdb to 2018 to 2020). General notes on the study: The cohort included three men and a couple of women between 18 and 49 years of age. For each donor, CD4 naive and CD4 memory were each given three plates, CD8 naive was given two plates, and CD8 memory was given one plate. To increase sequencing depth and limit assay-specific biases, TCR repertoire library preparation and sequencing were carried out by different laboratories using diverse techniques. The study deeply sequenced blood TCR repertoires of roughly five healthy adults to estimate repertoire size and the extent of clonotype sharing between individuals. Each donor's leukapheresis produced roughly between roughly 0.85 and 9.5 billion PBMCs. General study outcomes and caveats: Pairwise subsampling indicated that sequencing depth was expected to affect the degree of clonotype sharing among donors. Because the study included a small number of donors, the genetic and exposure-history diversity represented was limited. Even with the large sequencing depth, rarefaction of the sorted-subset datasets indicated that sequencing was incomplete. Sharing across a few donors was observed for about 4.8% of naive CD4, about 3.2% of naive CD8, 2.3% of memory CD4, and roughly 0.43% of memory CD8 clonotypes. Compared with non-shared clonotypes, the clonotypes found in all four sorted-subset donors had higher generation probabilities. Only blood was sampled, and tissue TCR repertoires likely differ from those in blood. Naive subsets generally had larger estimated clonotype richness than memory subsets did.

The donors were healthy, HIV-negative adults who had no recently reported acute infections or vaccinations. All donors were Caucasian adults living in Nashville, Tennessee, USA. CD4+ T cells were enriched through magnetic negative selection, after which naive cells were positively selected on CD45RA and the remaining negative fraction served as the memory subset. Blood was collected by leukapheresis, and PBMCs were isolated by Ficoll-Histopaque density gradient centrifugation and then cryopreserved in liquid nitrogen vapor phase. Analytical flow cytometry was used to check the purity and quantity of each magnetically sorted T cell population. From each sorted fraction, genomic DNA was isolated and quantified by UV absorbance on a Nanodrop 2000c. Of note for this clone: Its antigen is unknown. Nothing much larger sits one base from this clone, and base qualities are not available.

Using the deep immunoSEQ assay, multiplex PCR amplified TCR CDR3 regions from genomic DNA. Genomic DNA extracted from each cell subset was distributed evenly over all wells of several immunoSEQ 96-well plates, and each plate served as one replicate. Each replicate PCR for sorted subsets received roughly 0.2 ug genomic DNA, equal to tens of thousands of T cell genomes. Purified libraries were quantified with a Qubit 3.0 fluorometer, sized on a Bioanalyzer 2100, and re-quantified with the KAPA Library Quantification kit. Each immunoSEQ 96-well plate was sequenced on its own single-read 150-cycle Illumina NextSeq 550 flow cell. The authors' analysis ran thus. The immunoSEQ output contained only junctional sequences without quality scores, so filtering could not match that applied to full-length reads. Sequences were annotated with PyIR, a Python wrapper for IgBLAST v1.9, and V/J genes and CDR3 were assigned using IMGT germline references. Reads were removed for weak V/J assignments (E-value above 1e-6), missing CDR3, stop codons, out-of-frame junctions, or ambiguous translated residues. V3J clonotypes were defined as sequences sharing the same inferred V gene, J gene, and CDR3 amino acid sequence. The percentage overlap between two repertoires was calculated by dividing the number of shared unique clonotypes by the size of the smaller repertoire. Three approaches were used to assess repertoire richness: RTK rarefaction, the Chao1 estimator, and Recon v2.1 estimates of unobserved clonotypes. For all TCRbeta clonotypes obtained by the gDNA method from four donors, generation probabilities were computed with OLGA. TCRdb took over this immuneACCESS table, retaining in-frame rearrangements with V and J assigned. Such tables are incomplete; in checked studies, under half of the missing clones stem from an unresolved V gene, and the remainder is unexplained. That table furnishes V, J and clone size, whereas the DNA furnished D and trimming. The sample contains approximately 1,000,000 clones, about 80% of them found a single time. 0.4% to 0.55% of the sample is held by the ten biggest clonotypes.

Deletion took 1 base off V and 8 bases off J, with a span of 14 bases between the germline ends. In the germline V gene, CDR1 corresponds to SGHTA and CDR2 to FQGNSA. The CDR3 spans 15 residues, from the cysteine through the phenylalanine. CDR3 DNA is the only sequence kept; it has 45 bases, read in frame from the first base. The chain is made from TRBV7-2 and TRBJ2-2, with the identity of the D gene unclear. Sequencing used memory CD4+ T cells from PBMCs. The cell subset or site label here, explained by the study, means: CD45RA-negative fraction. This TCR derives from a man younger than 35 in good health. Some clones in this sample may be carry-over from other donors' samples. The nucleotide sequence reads TGTGCCAGCAGCTTAGTTTCAGGTTATGGTGGGGAGCTGTTTTTT. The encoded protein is CASSLVSGYGGELFF.